This T cell receptor beta chain appears in the sequencing data of a study of response to subunit inactivated influenza vaccine. Concerning this clonotype: Its antigen is as yet unknown.

TCRdb itself ran the RT-PCR reads through MiXCR, one entry per CDR3 protein. The sample has 500,000 to 600,000 distinct CDR3 sequences, 16% seen once; the top ten hold 2.5% to 3.5%. General observations from the study: Authors suggested that a seasonal influenza vaccination recruits few new T cells each time.

This CDR3 region has 15 residues. Germline V gene sequence: CDR1 SGHNT, CDR2 YYREEE (reference sequence). V was clipped by 1 base and J by 2 bases, with 12 bases between them. This TCR was recovered from a man aged 50 to 75 who received an inactivated influenza vaccine. The sequencing here drew on CD4+ T cells sorted from PBMCs, taken 23 months after vaccination. The chain is built from TRBV5-4 and TRBJ2-5; D is unresolved. The DNA of the CDR3 is TGTGCCAGCAGCTTGACGTCAGGACCACAAGAGACCCAGTACTTC. It specifies CASSLTSGPQETQYF.